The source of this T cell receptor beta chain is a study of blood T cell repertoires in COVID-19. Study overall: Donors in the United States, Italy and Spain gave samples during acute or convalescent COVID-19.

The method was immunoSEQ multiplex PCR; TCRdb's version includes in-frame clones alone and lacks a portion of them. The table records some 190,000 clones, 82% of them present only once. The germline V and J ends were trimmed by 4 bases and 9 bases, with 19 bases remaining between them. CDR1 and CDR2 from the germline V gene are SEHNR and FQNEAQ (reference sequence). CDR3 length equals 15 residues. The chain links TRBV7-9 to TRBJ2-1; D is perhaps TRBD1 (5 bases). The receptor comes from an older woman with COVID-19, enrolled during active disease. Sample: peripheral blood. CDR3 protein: CASSSPETVLGEQFF. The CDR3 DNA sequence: TGTGCCAGCAGCTCCCCGGAGACAGTGTTGGGTGAGCAGTTCTTC.